Listed here are 30 T cell receptor beta chains from one sample, sequenced in a study of shared T cell receptors in the human thymus. Only in-frame clones appear in the TCRdb table, and some are missing; sequencing was by immunoSEQ multiplex PCR. The sample holds roughly 700,000 clones, 85% to 90% seen once. These records were also assigned to another study, of human thymus T cells.

The sample taken for sequencing was thymocytes. The source is a boy younger than two with a congenital heart defect.

The chain joins TRBV12-5 to TRBJ2-1; D is perhaps TRBD2 (6 bases). In germline, CDR1 is LGHNT, CDR2 FRNRAP. The CDR3 runs 15 residues. Trimming pared 7 bases from V and 4 bases from J, leaving 17 bases between. This CDR3 reads CASASPGLPYNEQFF. CDR3 sequence (DNA): TGTGCTAGTGCCTCACCGGGACTTCCGTACAATGAGCAGTTCTTC.

This chain joins TRBV7-9 and TRBJ2-3; D unclear. This CDR3 comprises 15 residues. Trimming removed 1 base from V and 4 bases from J, with 12 bases in between. The germline gives CDR1 SEHNR, CDR2 FQNEAQ (reference sequence). The CDR3 here is CASSLGPPGPDTQYF. CDR3 nucleotide sequence: TGTGCCAGCAGCTTAGGACCGCCGGGTCCAGATACGCAGTATTTT. Drawing the rest from reference TRBV7-9 and TRBJ2-3, the complete variable domain is DTGVSQNPRHKITKRGQNVTFRCDPISEHNRLYWYRQTLGQGPEFLTYFQNEAQLEKSRLLSDRFSAERPKGSFSTLEIQRTEQGDSAMYLCASSLGPPGPDTQYFGPGTRLTVL.

The rearrangement uses TRBV2 and TRBJ1-5; tentative D call: TRBD1 (5 bases). Trimming removed 4 bases from V and 9 bases from J, with 10 bases in between. The CDR3 loop spans 12 amino acids. The germline gives CDR1 SNHLY, CDR2 FYNNEI. The CDR3 sequence: CASSAIQGPQHF. The DNA for the CDR3 is TGTGCCAGCAGTGCGATTCAGGGGCCCCAGCATTTT.

This chain connects TRBV5-1 to TRBJ2-1; tentative D call: TRBD1 (6 bases). V shed 4 bases and J shed 4 bases, with 15 bases lying between them. Germline values: CDR1 SGHRS, CDR2 YFSETQ. This CDR3 is 15 amino acids long. The CDR3 loop is CASSQYKGEYNEQFF. For the CDR3, the DNA is TGCGCCAGCAGCCAGTACAAGGGGGAGTACAATGAGCAGTTCTTC. Full variable domain (remainder filled in from reference TRBV5-1 and TRBJ2-1): KAGVTQTPRYLIKTRGQQVTLSCSPISGHRSVSWYQQTPGQGLQFLFEYFSETQRNKGNFPGRFSGRQFSNSRSEMNVSTLELGDSALYLCASSQYKGEYNEQFFGPGTRLTVL.

This clone was seen just once. The chain employs TRBV28 and TRBJ1-1, with TRBD1 matching 8 bases. Per germline, CDR1 MDHEN and CDR2 SYDVKM. The CDR3 consists of 14 residues. The ends lost 4 bases at V and 4 bases at J; junction bases unmatched: 5. This chain's CDR3 is CASSSSQGGTEAFF. In DNA form, the CDR3 reads TGTGCCAGCAGTTCCTCACAGGGGGGCACTGAAGCTTTCTTT.

The chain combines TRBV5-4 with TRBJ2-3, with D maybe TRBD2 (6 bases). This CDR3 contains 12 residues. Germline CDR1 and CDR2: SGHNT and YYREEE (reference sequence). Trimming left V 4 bases short and J 5 bases short, with 8 bases between. CDR3 amino acids: CASSPGLDTQYF. CDR3 nucleotides: TGTGCCAGCAGCCCGGGACTAGATACGCAGTATTTT.

The rearrangement joins TRBV25-1 to TRBJ2-5; 7 nucleotides agree with TRBD2. After removal of 5 bases from V and 1 base from J, the junction contained 10 bases not matched to a gene. Germline V CDR1 and CDR2: MGHDK, SYGVNS. The CDR3 runs 16 residues. CDR3 region: CASSTASGGLQETQYF. Written as DNA, the CDR3 is TGTGCCAGCAGTACGGCTAGCGGAGGCCTCCAAGAGACCCAGTACTTC.

This clone came up a few times. The CDR3 is CASSLTEGAEGYTF. CDR3 nucleotide sequence: TGTGCCAGCAGTTTAACTGAGGGCGCGGAAGGCTACACCTTC. This chain links TRBV28 with TRBJ1-2; D gene unclear. The length of the CDR3 is 14 residues. Deletions cut 2 bases from V and 8 bases from J, with 15 bases between. Germline V CDR1 and CDR2: MDHEN, SYDVKM.

The chain recombines TRBV7-8 with TRBJ2-3; perhaps TRBD1 as D (6 bases). The length of the CDR3 is 16 residues. The germline V and J ends were trimmed by 4 bases and 2 bases, with 16 bases remaining between them. Germline assignment: CDR1 SGHVS and CDR2 FQNEAQ. Written as DNA, the CDR3 is TGTGCCAGCAGCTCACGCCGGGACACTGACACAGATACGCAGTATTTT. Protein: CASSSRRDTDTDTQYF.

The chain employs TRBV14 and TRBJ2-7; 7 bases line up with TRBD1. This CDR3 comprises 16 residues. Germline V gene sequence: CDR1 SGHDN, CDR2 FVKESK. V trimming: 1 base; J trimming: 1 base; junction bases outside the gene matches: 7. The CDR3, as DNA: TGTGCCAGCAGCCAAGTCCGGCAGGGGGTTTCCTACGAGCAGTACTTC. Its translation: CASSQVRQGVSYEQYF.

The chain has TRBV2 and TRBJ2-7, with 8 bases matching TRBD2. The CDR3 contains 21 residues. Germline V gene sequence: CDR1 SNHLY, CDR2 FYNNEI. Trimming cost V 1 base and J 2 bases; bases outside gene matches: 22. The CDR3 sequence is CASSEGRQGRVERGQTYEQYF. In DNA, the CDR3 is TGTGCCAGCAGTGAAGGCCGGCAGGGGCGTGTTGAGCGGGGGCAGACCTACGAGCAGTACTTC.

The rearrangement links TRBV18 to TRBJ1-5, with D uncertain. V lost 4 bases and J 6 bases, leaving 7 bases between the germline ends. CDR3 length: 12 residues. CDR1 is KGHSH, CDR2 LQKENI, per germline. CDR3 nucleotide sequence: TGTGCCAGCTCACTAGAAAGTCAGCCCCAGCATTTT. Its translation: CASSLESQPQHF.

The V call is TRBV5-6, the J call TRBJ2-7, with 15 positions matching TRBD2. Per germline, CDR1 SGHDT and CDR2 YYEEEE. The CDR3 is 17 residues long. Trimming cost V 6 bases and J 0 bases; bases outside gene matches: 7. This CDR3 is CASTTGTSGRPSYEQYF. As DNA, the CDR3 is TGTGCCAGCACCACTGGGACTAGCGGGAGGCCCTCCTACGAGCAGTACTTC.

The chain is built from TRBV18 and TRBJ2-1, with 14 nucleotides matching TRBD2. Germline trimming cut 3 bases from V and 1 base from J; bases unmatched to any gene: 5. Germline CDR1 KGHSH, CDR2 LQKENI. The CDR3 loop spans 18 amino acids. The CDR3 here is CASSPRTSGRSSYNEQFF. The DNA for the CDR3 is TGTGCCAGCTCACCCCGGACTAGCGGGAGGAGTTCCTACAATGAGCAGTTCTTC.

This clone was recorded once. The chain couples TRBV19 to TRBJ2-3; 9 positions match TRBD1. The CDR3 sequence is 16 residues long. Trimming at V came to 7 bases and at J to 3 bases, leaving 11 bases not matched to a gene. CDR1 LNHDA and CDR2 SQIVND come from the germline V gene (reference sequence). The CDR3 DNA reads as TGTGCCAGTACCACCCCGCGACAGGGGGGAACAGATACGCAGTATTTT. As protein: CASTTPRQGGTDTQYF.

V and J are TRBV27 and TRBJ1-1; D perhaps matches TRBD1 (6 bases). The CDR3 has 14 residues. Germline-derived CDR1 and CDR2 are MNHEY and SMNVEV (reference sequence). Trimming shortened V by 6 bases and J by 7 bases, and 18 bases separated the two germline ends. CDR3 bases: TGTGCCAGCAGCGGTGGGGGGGCGGGTTTTGAAGCTTTCTTT. The encoded protein is CASSGGGAGFEAFF.

This clone was observed a single time. The chain combines TRBV29-1 with TRBJ2-1, with 10 bases aligning to TRBD2. The CDR3 is made up of 15 amino acids. V was clipped by 7 bases and J by 7 bases; unmatched bases: 13. Germline lookup yields CDR1 SQVTM and CDR2 ANQGSEA. The CDR3 reads CSAGPPLAGSNEQFF. As DNA, the CDR3 is TGCAGCGCCGGTCCCCCACTAGCGGGGAGTAATGAGCAGTTCTTC.

This chain connects TRBV2 to TRBJ2-7, with 7 nucleotides matching TRBD2. Germline V gene sequence: CDR1 SNHLY, CDR2 FYNNEI. The V gene end was trimmed by 7 bases and the J gene end by 0 bases; junction bases not matched to a gene: 12. This CDR3 is built from 16 residues. This CDR3 reads CASTNGRPRSSYEQYF. In DNA, the CDR3 is TGTGCCAGCACCAACGGGAGGCCAAGGTCCTCCTACGAGCAGTACTTC.

J is TRBJ2-3 and V is TRBV27, with 12 nucleotides matching TRBD2. CDR3 length equals 17 residues. Trimming removed 2 bases from V and 2 bases from J; junction bases left unmatched: 5. CDR1 and CDR2 from the germline V gene are MNHEY and SMNVEV (reference sequence). CDR3 protein: CASSLGGLAGHTDTQYF. CDR3 DNA sequence: TGTGCCAGCAGTTTAGGAGGACTAGCGGGACACACAGATACGCAGTATTTT.

This chain joins TRBV7-8 and TRBJ2-1; D perhaps matches TRBD2 (6 bases). Germline loops: CDR1 SGHVS, CDR2 FQNEAQ. Trimming shortened V by 5 bases and J by 9 bases, and 11 bases separated the two germline ends. This CDR3 is built from 12 residues. The CDR3 protein is CASSLLAIEQFF. CDR3 nucleotides: TGTGCCAGCAGCCTTCTAGCGATTGAGCAGTTCTTC.

The rearrangement uses TRBV6-5 and TRBJ2-1; 9 bases map to TRBD2. Trimming cost V 2 bases and J 8 bases; bases outside gene matches: 7. Per the germline V gene, CDR1 is MNHEY and CDR2 is SVGAGI. CDR3 length equals 15 residues. CDR3 sequence: CASSYQYSGSDEQFF. CDR3 sequence (DNA): TGTGCCAGCAGTTACCAGTATAGCGGGAGCGATGAGCAGTTCTTC.

With respect to this clone: One end of the junction varies from germline; a read error may be responsible. The chain combines TRBV2 with TRBJ2-7, with D unresolved. Per germline, CDR1 SNHLY and CDR2 FYNNEI. The CDR3 totals 12 residues. The CDR3 DNA sequence: TGTGCCAGCAGGGAAGACTGCTACGAGCAGTACTTC. Translation: CASREDCYEQYF.

J is TRBJ2-7 and V is TRBV7-2, with 9 bases aligning to TRBD1. The germline V gene encodes CDR1 SGHTA and CDR2 FQGNSA. There are 15 residues in the CDR3. V was clipped by 5 bases and J by 2 bases; unmatched bases: 7. CDR3 residues: CASSLGTGSAYEQYF. The DNA for the CDR3 is TGTGCCAGCAGCCTAGGGACAGGGTCGGCCTACGAGCAGTACTTC.

This sequence joins TRBV5-6 and TRBJ2-2, with D perhaps matching TRBD2 (6 bases). CDR3 size: 15 residues. V gave up 2 bases and J gave up 2 bases, with 10 bases separating them. CDR1 is SGHDT, CDR2 YYEEEE, per germline. CDR3 residues: CASSFLTRNTGELFF. In DNA, the CDR3 is TGTGCCAGCAGCTTTTTGACTAGAAACACCGGGGAGCTGTTTTTT.

The CDR3 loop reads CASSPWASGPDTQYF. CDR3 in DNA: TGTGCCAGCAGCCCCTGGGCTAGCGGCCCAGATACGCAGTATTTT. This chain uses TRBV5-6 with TRBJ2-3; 7 bases match TRBD2. The germline V gene encodes CDR1 SGHDT and CDR2 YYEEEE. Trimming cost V 4 bases and J 4 bases; bases outside gene matches: 9. CDR3 length equals 15 residues.

The chain joins TRBV5-1 to TRBJ2-3, with TRBD2 matching 11 bases. Germline trimming cut 4 bases from V and 5 bases from J; bases unmatched to any gene: 9. Germline V gene data show CDR1 as SGHRS and CDR2 as YFSETQ. The CDR3 spans 16 residues. In nucleotides, the CDR3 is TGCGCCAGCAGCGTACTACTAGCGGGGGATGAAGATACGCAGTATTTT. It yields the protein CASSVLLAGDEDTQYF.

The chain uses TRBV5-6 and TRBJ1-2, with D perhaps TRBD1 (6 bases). Germline V gene sequence: CDR1 SGHDT, CDR2 YYEEEE. This CDR3 has 17 amino acids. Between the trimmed V and J ends, which lost 5 bases and 5 bases, there was a span of 25 bases. The CDR3 reads CASRYGIGGAGLYGYTF. CDR3 nucleotides: TGTGCCAGCAGATACGGGATTGGGGGCGCAGGTTTATATGGCTACACCTTC.

The gene calls are TRBV7-6 and TRBJ2-7; weak D call: TRBD2 (5 bases). Trimming took 2 bases from V and 5 from J, leaving 10 bases between them. This CDR3 spans 13 amino acids. Germline CDR1 and CDR2: SGHVS and FNYEAQ. The CDR3, as DNA: TGTGCCAGCAGCTTAAGAGGGCGGGACGAGCAGTACTTC. Residues: CASSLRGRDEQYF.

This chain connects TRBV9 to TRBJ2-7, with unresolved D. CDR1 and CDR2 from the germline V gene are SGDLS and YYNGEE. V lost 0 bases and J lost 5, with 9 bases in between. The CDR3 covers 13 residues. The CDR3 reads CASSVGLQDEQYF. The CDR3 DNA follows: TGTGCCAGCAGCGTAGGTCTCCAGGACGAGCAGTACTTC.

V is TRBV6-1 and J is TRBJ1-3; TRBD1 matches at 9 bases. Germline V gene lookup returns CDR1 MNHNS and CDR2 SASEGT. This CDR3 region has 15 residues. Trimming took 6 bases from V and 0 from J; bases not matched to a gene: 3. CDR3 loop: CASSGTGNSGNTIYF. In DNA, the CDR3 is TGTGCCAGCAGCGGGACAGGGAACTCTGGAAACACCATATATTTT.